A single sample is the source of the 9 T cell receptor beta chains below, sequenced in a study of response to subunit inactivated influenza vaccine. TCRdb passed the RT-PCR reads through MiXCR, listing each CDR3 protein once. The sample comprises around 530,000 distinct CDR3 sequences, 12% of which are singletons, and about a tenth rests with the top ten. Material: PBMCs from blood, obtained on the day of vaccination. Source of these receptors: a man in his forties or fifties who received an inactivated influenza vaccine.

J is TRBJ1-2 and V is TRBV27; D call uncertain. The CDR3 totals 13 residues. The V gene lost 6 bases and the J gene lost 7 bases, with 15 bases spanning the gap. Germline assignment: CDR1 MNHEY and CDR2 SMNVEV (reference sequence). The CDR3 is CASSNNSWGGYTF. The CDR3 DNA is TGTGCCAGCAGCAACAACTCGTGGGGTGGCTACACCTTC.

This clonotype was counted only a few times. CDR3 protein: CATSEGTSGSNEQFF. DNA of the CDR3: TGTGCCACCAGTGAGGGGACTAGCGGGAGTAATGAGCAGTTCTTC. This sequence joins TRBV24-1 and TRBJ2-1; 14 nucleotides agree with TRBD2. CDR1 KGHDR and CDR2 SFDVKD come from the germline V gene. This CDR3 is built from 15 residues. J lost 7 bases, V lost 4 bases, and 2 bases had no gene match.

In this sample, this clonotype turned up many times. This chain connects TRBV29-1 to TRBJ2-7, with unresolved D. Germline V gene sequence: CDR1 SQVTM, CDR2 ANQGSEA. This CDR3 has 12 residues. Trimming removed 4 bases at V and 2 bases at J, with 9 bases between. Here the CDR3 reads CSVGPSPYEQYF. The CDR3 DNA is TGCAGCGTTGGGCCATCACCCTACGAGCAGTACTTC.

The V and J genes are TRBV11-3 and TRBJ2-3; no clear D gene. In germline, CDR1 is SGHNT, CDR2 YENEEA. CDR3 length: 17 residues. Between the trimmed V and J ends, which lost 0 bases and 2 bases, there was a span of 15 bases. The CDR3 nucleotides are TGTGCCAGCAGCTTAGAGGGGTCCGGGTTGTTCACAGATACGCAGTATTTT. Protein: CASSLEGSGLFTDTQYF.

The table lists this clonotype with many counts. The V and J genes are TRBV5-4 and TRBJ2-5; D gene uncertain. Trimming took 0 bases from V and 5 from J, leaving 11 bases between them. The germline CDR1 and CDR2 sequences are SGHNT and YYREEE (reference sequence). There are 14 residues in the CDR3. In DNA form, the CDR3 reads TGTGCCAGCAGCTTGGACCAAACAAGGGAGACCCAGTACTTC. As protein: CASSLDQTRETQYF.

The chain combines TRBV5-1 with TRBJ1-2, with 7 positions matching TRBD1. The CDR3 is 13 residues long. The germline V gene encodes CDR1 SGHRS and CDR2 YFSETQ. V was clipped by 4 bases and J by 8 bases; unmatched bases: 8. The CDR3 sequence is CASSQTGVGGYTF. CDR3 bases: TGCGCCAGCAGCCAAACAGGGGTGGGCGGCTACACCTTC.

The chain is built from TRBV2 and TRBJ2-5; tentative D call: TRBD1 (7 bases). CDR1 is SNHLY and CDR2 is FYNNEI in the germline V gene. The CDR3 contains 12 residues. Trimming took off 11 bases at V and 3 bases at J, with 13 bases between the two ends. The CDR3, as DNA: TGTGCCTTTCAGGGGGGAGAAGAGACCCAGTACTTC. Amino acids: CAFQGGEETQYF.

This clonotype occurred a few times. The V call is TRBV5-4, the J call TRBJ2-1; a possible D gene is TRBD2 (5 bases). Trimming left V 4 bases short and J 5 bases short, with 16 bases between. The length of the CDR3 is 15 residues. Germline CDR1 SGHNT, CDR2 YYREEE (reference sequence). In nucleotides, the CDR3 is TGTGCCAGCAGCCCTGGTAGGAGCGGAAACAATGAGCAGTTCTTC. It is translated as CASSPGRSGNNEQFF.

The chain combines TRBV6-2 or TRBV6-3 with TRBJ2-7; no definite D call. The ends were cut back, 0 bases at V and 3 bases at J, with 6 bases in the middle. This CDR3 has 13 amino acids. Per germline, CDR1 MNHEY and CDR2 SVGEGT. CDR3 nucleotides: TGTGCCAGCAGTTACTCGGGCCGCTACGAGCAGTACTTC. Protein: CASSYSGRYEQYF.